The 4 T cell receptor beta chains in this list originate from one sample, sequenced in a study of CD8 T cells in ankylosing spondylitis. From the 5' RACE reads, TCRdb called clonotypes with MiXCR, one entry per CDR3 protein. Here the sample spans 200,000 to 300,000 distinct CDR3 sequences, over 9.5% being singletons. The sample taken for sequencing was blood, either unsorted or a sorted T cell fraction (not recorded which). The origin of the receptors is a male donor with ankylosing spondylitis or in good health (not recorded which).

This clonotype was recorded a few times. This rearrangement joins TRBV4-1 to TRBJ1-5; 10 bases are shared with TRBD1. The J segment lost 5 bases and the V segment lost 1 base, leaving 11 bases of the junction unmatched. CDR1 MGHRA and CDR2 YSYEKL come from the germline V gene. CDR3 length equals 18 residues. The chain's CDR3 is CASSQGPAGQGDHQPQHF. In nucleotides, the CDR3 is TGCGCCAGCAGCCAAGGCCCTGCCGGACAGGGGGACCATCAGCCCCAGCATTTT.

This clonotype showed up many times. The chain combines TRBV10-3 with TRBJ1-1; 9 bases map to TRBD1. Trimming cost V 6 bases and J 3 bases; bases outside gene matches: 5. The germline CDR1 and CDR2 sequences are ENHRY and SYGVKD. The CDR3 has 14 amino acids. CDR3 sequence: CAISQTGGDTEAFF. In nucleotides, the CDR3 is TGTGCCATCAGCCAGACAGGGGGGGACACTGAAGCTTTCTTT.

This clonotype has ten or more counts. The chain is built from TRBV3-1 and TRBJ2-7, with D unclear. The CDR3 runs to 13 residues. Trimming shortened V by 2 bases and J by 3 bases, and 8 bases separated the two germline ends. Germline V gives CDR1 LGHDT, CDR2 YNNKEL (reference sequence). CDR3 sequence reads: CASSQLDDYEQYF. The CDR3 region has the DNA TGTGCCAGCAGCCAATTGGACGACTACGAGCAGTACTTC.

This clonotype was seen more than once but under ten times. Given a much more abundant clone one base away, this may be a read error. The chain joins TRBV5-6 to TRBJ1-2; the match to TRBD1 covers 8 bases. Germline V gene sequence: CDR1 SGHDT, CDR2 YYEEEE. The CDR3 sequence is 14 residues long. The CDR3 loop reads CTSSLDREHYGYTF. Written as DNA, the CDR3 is TGTACCAGCAGCTTGGACAGGGAACACTATGGCTACACCTTC.